This T cell receptor (beta chain) was captured by sequencing in a study of blood T cell repertoires in COVID-19. About the study: There were acute and convalescent COVID-19 samples, and they came from the United States, Italy and Spain. T cells, B-cell-depleted T cells, or PBMCs provided the cDNA or gDNA that served as material.

In the authors' methods: How many nucleated cells were present was estimated from reference gene primer amplification. Sequencing used immunoSEQ multiplex PCR; TCRdb keeps in-frame clones, though not all of them. V, J and clone size are those of that table, while D and trimming were read from the DNA. Of fewer than 200,000 clones detected, roughly 89% appear once; the ten largest clones hold around 3.9%. Trimming pared 5 bases from V and 1 base from J, leaving 9 bases between. Germline CDR1 and CDR2: MNHEY and SMNVEV (reference sequence). This CDR3 has 15 residues. The chain uses TRBV27 and TRBJ2-6; D is ambiguous. The sequenced sample consisted of peripheral blood. This clonotype was obtained from a woman aged 60 to 75 who had recovered from COVID-19. The CDR3 DNA is TGTGCCAGCAGTAACGACGGGTCTGGGGCCAACGTCCTGACTTTC. Its protein product is CASSNDGSGANVLTF.